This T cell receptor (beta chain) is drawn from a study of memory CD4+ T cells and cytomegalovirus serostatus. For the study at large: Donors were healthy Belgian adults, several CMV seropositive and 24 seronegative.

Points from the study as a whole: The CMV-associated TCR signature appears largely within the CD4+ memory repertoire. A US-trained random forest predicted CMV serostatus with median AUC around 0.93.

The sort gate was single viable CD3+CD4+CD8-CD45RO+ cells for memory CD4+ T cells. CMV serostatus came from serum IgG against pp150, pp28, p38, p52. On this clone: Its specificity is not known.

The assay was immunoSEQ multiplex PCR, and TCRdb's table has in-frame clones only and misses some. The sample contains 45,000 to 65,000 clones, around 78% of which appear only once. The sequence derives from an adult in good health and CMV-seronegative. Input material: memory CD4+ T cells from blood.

The CDR3 bases are TGTGCCAGTAGTAAGCGACAGGGAGCGTCCTCTGGAAACACCATATATTTT. Protein sequence: CASSKRQGASSGNTIYF. V usage is TRBV19 and J usage is TRBJ1-3; 7 bases are a match to TRBD1. The CDR3 is 17 amino acids. Germline V lookup: CDR1 LNHDA, CDR2 SQIVND (reference sequence). V dropped 4 bases and J dropped 0; count of bases not matched to a gene: 9. Based on the CDR3 plus reference TRBV19 and TRBJ1-3, the full variable domain is DGGITQSPKYLFRKEGQNVTLSCEQNLNHDAMYWYRQDPGQGLRLIYYSQIVNDFQKGDIAEGYSVSREKKESFPLTVTSAQKNPTAFYLCASSKRQGASSGNTIYFGEGSWLTVV.